This T cell receptor beta chain was observed in a study of T cell responses to AZD1222 COVID-19 vaccine. Of note for this clone: The antigen is undetermined.

Assay: immunoSEQ multiplex PCR; the TCRdb copy retains only in-frame clones and omits some. The table shows nearly 110,000 clones, with about 90% occurring only once. General study results and limits: Recipients of two AZD1222 doses showed rising Spike-specific TCR breadth and depth. Distributed over spike, vaccine-associated CD4 TCRs predominated at 160-218 and 743-854. The donor cohort was predominantly white British with a female majority, and clonal diversity may have been underestimated.

The CDR3 extends over 15 amino acids. The ends were cut back, 2 bases at V and 6 bases at J, with 16 bases in the middle. Germline V gene data show CDR1 as SGHRS and CDR2 as YFSETQ. The chain links TRBV5-1 to TRBJ2-3, with D possibly TRBD2 on 6 matching bases. This sequence was found in an adult who received the AZD1222 COVID-19 vaccine. The sample consisted of peripheral blood, taken 28 days after the second AZD1222 dose. This CDR3 reads CASSFGSGRADTQYF. The CDR3 DNA is TGCGCCAGCAGCTTTGGATCCGGGAGAGCCGATACGCAGTATTTT.